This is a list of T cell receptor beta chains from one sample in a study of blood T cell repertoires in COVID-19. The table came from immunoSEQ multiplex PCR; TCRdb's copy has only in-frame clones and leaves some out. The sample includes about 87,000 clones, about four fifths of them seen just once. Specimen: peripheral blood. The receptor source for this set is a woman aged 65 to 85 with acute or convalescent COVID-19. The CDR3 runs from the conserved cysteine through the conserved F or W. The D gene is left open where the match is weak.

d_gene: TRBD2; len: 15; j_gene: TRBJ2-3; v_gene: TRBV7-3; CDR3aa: CASSFQRGGSDTQYF
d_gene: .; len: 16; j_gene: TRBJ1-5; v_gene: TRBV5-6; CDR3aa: CASSLPSRTVNQPQHF
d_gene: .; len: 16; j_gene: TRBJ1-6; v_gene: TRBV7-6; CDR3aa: CASSLEPGVYNSPLHF
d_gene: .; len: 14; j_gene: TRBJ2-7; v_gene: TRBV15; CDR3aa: CATSRRDTSYEQYF
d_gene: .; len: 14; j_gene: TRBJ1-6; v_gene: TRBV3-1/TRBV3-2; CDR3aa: CASRYGGTDSPLHF
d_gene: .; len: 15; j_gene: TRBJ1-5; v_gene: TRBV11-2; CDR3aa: CASSLDRGPNQPQHF
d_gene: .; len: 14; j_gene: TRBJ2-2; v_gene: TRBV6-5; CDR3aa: CASSYGQFTGELFF
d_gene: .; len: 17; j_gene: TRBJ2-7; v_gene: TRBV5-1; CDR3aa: CASSFRTAQAHSYEQYF
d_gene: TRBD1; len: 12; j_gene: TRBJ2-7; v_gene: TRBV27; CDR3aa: CASGTGRHEQYF
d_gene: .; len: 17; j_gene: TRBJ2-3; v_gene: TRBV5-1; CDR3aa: CASSLGGGLLSTDTQYF
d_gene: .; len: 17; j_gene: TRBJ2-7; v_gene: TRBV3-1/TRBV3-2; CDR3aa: CASTPTQGASGVYEQYF
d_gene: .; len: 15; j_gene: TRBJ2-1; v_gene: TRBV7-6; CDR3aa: CASSLTLTGYNEQFF
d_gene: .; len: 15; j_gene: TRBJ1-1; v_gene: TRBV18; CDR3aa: CASSPPAGMNTEAFF
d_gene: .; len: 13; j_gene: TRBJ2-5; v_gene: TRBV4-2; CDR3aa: CASSQRASETQYF
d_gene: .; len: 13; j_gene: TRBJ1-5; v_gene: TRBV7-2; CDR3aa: CASSLEVRRPQHF
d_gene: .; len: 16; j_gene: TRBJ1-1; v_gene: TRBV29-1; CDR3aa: CSVGLAGPFMNTEAFF
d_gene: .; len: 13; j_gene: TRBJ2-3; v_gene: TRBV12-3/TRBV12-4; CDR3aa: CASSFGPQDTQYF
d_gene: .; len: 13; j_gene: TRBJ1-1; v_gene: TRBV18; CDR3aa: CASSPRGGTEAFF
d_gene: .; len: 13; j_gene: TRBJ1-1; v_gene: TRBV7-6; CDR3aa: CASSSEGGLAAFF
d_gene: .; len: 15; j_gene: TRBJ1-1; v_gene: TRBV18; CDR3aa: CASSPQTGENTEAFF
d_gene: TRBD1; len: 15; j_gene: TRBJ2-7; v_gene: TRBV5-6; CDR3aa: CASSFRDRGIHEQYF
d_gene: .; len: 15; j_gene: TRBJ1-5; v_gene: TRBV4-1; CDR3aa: CASSQGGGGTQPQHF
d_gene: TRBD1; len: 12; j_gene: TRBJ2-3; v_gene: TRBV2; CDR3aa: CASGQGSDTQYF
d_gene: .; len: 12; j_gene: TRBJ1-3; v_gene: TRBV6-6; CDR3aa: CASTNSGNTIYF
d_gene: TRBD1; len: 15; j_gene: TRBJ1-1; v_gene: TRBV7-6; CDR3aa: CASGLSQGGNTEAFF
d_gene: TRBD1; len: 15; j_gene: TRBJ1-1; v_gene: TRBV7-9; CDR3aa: CASSLWTGENTEAFF
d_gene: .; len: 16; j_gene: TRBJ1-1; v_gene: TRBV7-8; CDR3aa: CASSFSRQPLNTEAFF
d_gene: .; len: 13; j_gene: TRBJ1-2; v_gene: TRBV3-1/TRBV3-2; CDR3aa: CASSQELDYGYTF
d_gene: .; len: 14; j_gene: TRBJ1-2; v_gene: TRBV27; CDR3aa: CASSSGHYSHGYTF
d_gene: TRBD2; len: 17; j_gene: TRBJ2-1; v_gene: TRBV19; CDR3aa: CASSISPTSGGGNEQFF
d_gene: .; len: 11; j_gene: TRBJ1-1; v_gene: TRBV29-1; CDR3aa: CSVWGGTEAFF
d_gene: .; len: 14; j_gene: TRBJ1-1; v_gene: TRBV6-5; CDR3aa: CASSSLIGTTEAFF
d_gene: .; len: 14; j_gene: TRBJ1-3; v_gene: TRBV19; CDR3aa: CASRNPGVGNTIYF
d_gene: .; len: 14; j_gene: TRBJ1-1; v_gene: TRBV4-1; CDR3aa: CASSQDLQTEYAFF
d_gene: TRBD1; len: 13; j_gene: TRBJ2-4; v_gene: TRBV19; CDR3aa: CASSLQGAGIQYF
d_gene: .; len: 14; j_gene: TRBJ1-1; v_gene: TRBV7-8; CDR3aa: CASSPREPDTEAFF
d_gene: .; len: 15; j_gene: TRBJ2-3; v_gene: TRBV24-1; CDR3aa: CATSDFRDSTDTQYF
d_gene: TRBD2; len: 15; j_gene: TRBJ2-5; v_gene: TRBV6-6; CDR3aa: CASSYLSGGGETQYF
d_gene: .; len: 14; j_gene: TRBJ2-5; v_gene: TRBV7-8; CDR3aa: CASSLGRATETQYF
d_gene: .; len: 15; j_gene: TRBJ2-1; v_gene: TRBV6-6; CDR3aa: CASSYSTGGLSEQFF
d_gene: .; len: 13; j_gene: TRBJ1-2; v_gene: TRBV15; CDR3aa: CATSRDQGGGYTF
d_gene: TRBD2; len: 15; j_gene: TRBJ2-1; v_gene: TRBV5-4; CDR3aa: CASAPPGGVDNEQFF
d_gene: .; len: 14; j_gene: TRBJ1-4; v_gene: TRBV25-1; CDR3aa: CASIKEGRGEKLFF
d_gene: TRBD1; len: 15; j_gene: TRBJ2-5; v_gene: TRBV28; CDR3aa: CASTLTGVVGKTQYF
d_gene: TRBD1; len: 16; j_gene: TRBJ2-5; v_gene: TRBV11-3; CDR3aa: CASSEQGAQYGKTQYF